The rows below give T cell receptor beta chains drawn from one sample of a study of T cell responses to AZD1222 COVID-19 vaccine. The table came from immunoSEQ multiplex PCR; TCRdb's copy has only in-frame clones and leaves some out. The sample holds 160,000 or so clones, over 70% seen once. This specimen was peripheral blood, taken 28 days after the second AZD1222 dose. All receptors come from an adult who received the AZD1222 COVID-19 vaccine. CDR3s leave out the opening cysteine and the closing phenylalanine or tryptophan. The size of a clone is reported for some rows only, either as once, few or many, or as a class for expanded clones.

TRBV6-5	TRBJ2-3	-	ASGEHELPDTQY
TRBV6-2/TRBV6-3	TRBJ2-4	-	ASSPSGVAKNIQY
TRBV7-3	TRBJ2-1	-	ASSLLTGGEQF
TRBV6-1	TRBJ1-2	-	ASSERGWYGYT
TRBV2	TRBJ1-1	once	ASQSGQGIFVDTEAF
TRBV19	TRBJ2-1	-	ASTRQGSYNEQF
TRBV7-3	TRBJ1-2	-	ASSPQGRGGDGYT
TRBV12-3/TRBV12-4	TRBJ2-1	few	ASRGTSFKQF
TRBV2	TRBJ2-1	-	ASSPTSVREQF
TRBV28	TRBJ2-7	once	ASSWASRGTGSSYEQY
TRBV7-2	TRBJ2-7	-	ASSSSNRGEGQY
TRBV4-1	TRBJ2-7	-	ASSRGLAGGPMTYEQY
TRBV6-2/TRBV6-3	TRBJ1-2	-	ASSYVGSAYGYT
TRBV7-9	TRBJ2-1	-	ASSLAGGNEQF
TRBV5-4	TRBJ2-3	-	ASSNGGGMVGADTQY
TRBV19	TRBJ1-4	once	ASRGLTNEKLF
TRBV4-1	TRBJ1-5	once	ASSGTGDVQPQH
TRBV29-1	TRBJ1-2	-	SVLPDRGGYGYT
TRBV28	TRBJ1-2	-	ASSRQGAIGYT
TRBV6-1	TRBJ1-5	few	ASSERTGGGNQPQH
TRBV6-1	TRBJ2-1	-	ASSETREQF
TRBV23-1	TRBJ1-1	-	ASSPTREYSGGLEAF